This passage covers 29 T cell receptor beta chains from one sample sequenced in a study of read filtering for tumor transcriptome and immune sequencing. Molecular barcoded adaptors covering alpha/delta and beta/gamma chains were used on 400 to 450 ng RNA. A single record per CDR3 protein comes from TCRdb applying MiXCR to the reads. Among 94,000 or so distinct CDR3 sequences listed, more than 9% were seen once. Source material: a population of CD138-negative cells sorted from bone marrow. These receptors came from a donor over 35 with multiple myeloma.

At least ten counts were recorded for this clonotype. The genes are TRBV7-3 and TRBJ2-2; D possibly uses TRBD1 or TRBD2 (5 bases each). Germline values: CDR1 SGHTA, CDR2 FQGTGA. The V end was cut by 5 bases, the J end by 8 bases, with 15 bases between. The CDR3 is 14 amino acids. The CDR3 sequence is CASSPVAWGGELFF. Written as DNA, the CDR3 is TGTGCCAGCAGCCCCGTCGCCTGGGGGGGGGAGCTGTTTTTT.

This clonotype was seen at least ten times. The chain recombines TRBV25-1 with TRBJ2-1, with 7 bases identical to TRBD2. V was pared by 4 bases and J by 4 bases, with 7 bases of the junction left unmatched. The CDR3 runs to 15 residues. Germline CDR1 is MGHDK and CDR2 is SYGVNS. CDR3 coding DNA: TGTGCCAGCAGTGCTTCAGCGGGAATATACAATGAGCAGTTCTTC. Amino acids: CASSASAGIYNEQFF. The whole variable domain, filled in from reference TRBV25-1 and TRBJ2-1, reads EADIYQTPRYLVIGTGKKITLECSQTMGHDKMYWYQQDPGMELHLIHYSYGVNSTEKGDLSSESTVSRIRTEHFPLTLESARPSHTSQYLCASSASAGIYNEQFFGPGTRLTVL.

Many counts were recorded for this clonotype. This chain links TRBV6-1 with TRBJ2-1; 9 bases map to TRBD1. This CDR3 contains 13 residues. J was trimmed by 5 bases and V by 5 bases; bases with no gene match: 1. Germline V lookup: CDR1 MNHNS, CDR2 SASEGT. The CDR3 sequence is CASSRQGDNEQFF. The CDR3 region has the DNA TGTGCCAGCAGTCGACAGGGGGACAATGAGCAGTTCTTC.

There are many counts of this clonotype. V is TRBV6-6 and J is TRBJ2-2; 9 bases are shared with TRBD2. Germline lookup yields CDR1 MNHNY and CDR2 SVGAGI (reference sequence). Trimming at V came to 5 bases and at J to 4 bases, leaving 11 bases not matched to a gene. The CDR3 sequence is 17 residues long. CDR3 DNA: TGTGCCAGCAGTCCAACCGGGACTAGCAAAGGCACCGGGGAGCTGTTTTTT. As protein: CASSPTGTSKGTGELFF.

At least ten counts were recorded for this clonotype. The chain links TRBV29-1 to TRBJ2-2, with a tentative D call TRBD2 (5 bases). The CDR3 runs to 11 residues. V lost 6 bases and J lost 6, with 8 bases in between. CDR1 SQVTM and CDR2 ANQGSEA come from the germline V gene. In nucleotides, the CDR3 is TGCAGCGTGATGAGGGCCGGGGAGCTGTTTTTT. Its protein is CSVMRAGELFF.

A few counts support this clonotype. The chain has TRBV10-2 and TRBJ2-5; 9 positions match TRBD2. The V and J ends lost 5 bases and 5 bases, in that order; junction bases with no gene match: 0. Germline CDR1 WSHSY, CDR2 SAAADI. The CDR3 is 12 residues long. CDR3 coding DNA: TGCGCCAGCAGTACTAGCGGGGAGACCCAGTACTTC. It specifies CASSTSGETQYF.

This clonotype was recorded many times. The CDR3 is CASRGPGGNTEAFF. In nucleotides, the CDR3 is TGTGCCAGCAGGGGGCCCGGAGGGAACACTGAAGCTTTCTTT. The chain joins TRBV6-6 to TRBJ1-1, with D perhaps TRBD1 (5 bases). This CDR3 comprises 14 residues. Between the trimmed V and J ends, which lost 6 bases and 1 base, there was a span of 12 bases. Germline CDR1 and CDR2: MNHNY and SVGAGI (reference sequence).

The rearrangement joins TRBV7-2 to TRBJ1-5, with 7 bases lining up with TRBD1. Germline CDR1 is SGHTA and CDR2 is FQGNSA. This CDR3 contains 15 residues. Trimming took 5 bases from V and 1 from J; bases not matched to a gene: 5. CDR3 nucleotide sequence: TGTGCCAGCAGCAGACAGGGACACAGCAATCAGCCCCAGCATTTT. Amino acids: CASSRQGHSNQPQHF.

This clonotype has just a few counts. This may come from a read error, since a much larger clone is one base off. This chain links TRBV28 with TRBJ1-2; TRBD1 agrees at 7 bases. The CDR3 runs to 14 residues. Germline values: CDR1 MDHEN, CDR2 SYDVKM. V shed 1 base, J shed 6 bases, and the junction held 5 bases outside the gene matches. Here the CDR3 reads CASSLLGQNDGYTF. In DNA, the CDR3 is TGTGCCAGCAGTTTATTGGGACAGAACGATGGCTACACCTTC.

This chain links TRBV7-2 with TRBJ2-1; D is unclear. V gave up 3 bases and J gave up 7 bases, with 10 bases separating them. Germline CDR1 SGHTA, CDR2 FQGNSA. The CDR3 length is 13 residues. CDR3 DNA sequence: TGTGCCAGCAGCTTTTATACAGCGAATGAGCAGTTCTTC. Translating it yields CASSFYTANEQFF.

The chain combines TRBV4-2 with TRBJ2-3; 7 bases match TRBD2. The trim removed 3 bases at V and 4 bases at J, leaving 4 bases unmatched. Germline CDR1 reads LGHNA; CDR2 reads YNFKEQ. This CDR3 comprises 14 residues. CDR3 sequence: CASSHGSGSDTQYF. The CDR3 DNA reads as TGTGCCAGCAGCCATGGTAGCGGGTCAGATACGCAGTATTTT.

The CDR3 DNA reads as TGTGCCAGCAGTTTACGACGGGGGGCAGATACGCAGTATTTT. It encodes CASSLRRGADTQYF. This chain connects TRBV12-3 or TRBV12-4 to TRBJ2-3, with TRBD2 matching over 7 bases. V lost 2 bases to trimming and J lost 4 bases; unmatched junction nucleotides: 3. There are 14 residues in the CDR3.

This clonotype was observed at least ten times. J is TRBJ1-1 and V is TRBV29-1; D might be TRBD1 (6 bases). Germline V lookup: CDR1 SQVTM, CDR2 ANQGSEA. V was shortened by 0 bases and J by 2 bases, with 19 bases between the two germline ends. The CDR3 is made up of 17 amino acids. CDR3 in amino acids: CSVEDLFAGGPNTEAFF. In DNA, the CDR3 is TGCAGCGTTGAAGATCTGTTCGCTGGGGGGCCTAACACTGAAGCTTTCTTT.

There are many counts of this clonotype. The gene calls are TRBV7-2 and TRBJ1-2; D not certain. V was cut by 9 bases and J by 4 bases, with 9 bases left in between. The CDR3 is 11 residues long. Germline CDR1 SGHTA, CDR2 FQGNSA. CDR3 amino acids: CASREGYGYTF. The CDR3, as DNA: TGTGCCAGTAGAGAAGGCTATGGCTACACCTTC. The entire variable domain, with the rest obtained from reference TRBV7-2 and TRBJ1-2, is as follows: GAGVSQSPSNKVTEKGKDVELRCDPISGHTALYWYRQSLGQGLEFLIYFQGNSAPDKSGLPSDRFSAERTGGSVSTLTIQRTQQEDSAVYLCASREGYGYTFGSGTRLTVV.

This clonotype was detected only a few times. The rearrangement uses TRBV6-1 and TRBJ1-1; no firm D call. Germline CDR1 MNHNS, CDR2 SASEGT. The CDR3 is 13 residues long. Trimming took off 6 bases at V and 6 bases at J, with 14 bases between the two ends. In DNA form, the CDR3 reads TGTGCCAGCAGCACGATCACCGTCGCTGAAGCTTTCTTT. Amino acids: CASSTITVAEAFF.

About this clonotype: A much bigger clone sits one base away, suggesting this may be a read error. The V and J genes are TRBV7-6 and TRBJ2-3; the D gene is possibly TRBD2 (6 bases). The CDR3 extends over 14 amino acids. CDR1 and CDR2 from the germline V gene are SGHVS and FNYEAQ. In nucleotides, the CDR3 is TGTCCCAGCAGCTTAGCGGACCGCGGAGATACGCAGTATTTT. Its protein product is CPSSLADRGDTQYF. Using reference TRBV7-6 and TRBJ2-3 for the parts outside the CDR3, the full variable domain is GAGVSQSPRYKVTKRGQDVALRCDPISGHVSLYWYRQALGQGPEFLTYFNYEAQQDKSGLPNDRFSAERPEGSISTLTIQRTEQRDSAMYRCPSSLADRGDTQYFGPGTRLTVL.

This clonotype has a count of ten or more. This sequence joins TRBV2 and TRBJ2-1; D perhaps matches TRBD2 (5 bases). The length of the CDR3 is 12 residues. The germline V and J ends were trimmed by 6 bases and 10 bases, with 13 bases remaining between them. Germline CDR1 is SNHLY and CDR2 is FYNNEI. The CDR3 here is CASRYGLQEQFF. The CDR3 coding sequence is TGTGCCAGCAGGTATGGACTGCAGGAGCAGTTCTTC.

This clonotype occurred many times. The CDR3 is CASSSNRDPRSEQYF. The CDR3 bases are TGTGCCAGCAGCTCAAACCGGGACCCCCGGAGCGAGCAGTACTTC. J is TRBJ2-7 and V is TRBV11-3; possibly TRBD1 or TRBD2 for D (5 bases each). The germline V and J ends were trimmed by 4 bases and 6 bases, with 19 bases remaining between them. CDR3 length: 15 residues. CDR1 is SGHNT and CDR2 is YENEEA in the germline V gene.

This clonotype was detected only a few times. The chain has TRBV3-1 and TRBJ1-1; perhaps TRBD1 as D (6 bases). Looked up from germline, CDR1 is LGHDT and CDR2 is YNNKEL (reference sequence). There are 14 residues in the CDR3. Trimming removed 4 bases from V and 5 bases from J, with 14 bases in between. This CDR3 reads CASSRQGGGTEAFF. The CDR3 coding sequence is TGTGCCAGCAGCCGCCAGGGAGGGGGAACTGAAGCTTTCTTT. The variable domain in full, completed from reference TRBV3-1 and TRBJ1-1, reads DTAVSQTPKYLVTQMGNDKSIKCEQNLGHDTMYWYKQDSKKFLKIMFSYNNKELIINETVPNRFSPKSPDKAHLNLHINSLELGDSAVYFCASSRQGGGTEAFFGQGTRLTVV.

This clonotype was counted ten times or more. This chain uses TRBV5-1 with TRBJ1-4, with TRBD1 as a possible D gene (5 bases). The germline V and J ends were trimmed by 2 bases and 8 bases, with 13 bases remaining between them. CDR1 SGHRS and CDR2 YFSETQ come from the germline V gene. This CDR3 is built from 14 residues. CDR3 loop: CASSLWGAGEKLFF. The CDR3 nucleotides are TGCGCCAGCAGCTTATGGGGCGCGGGGGAAAAACTGTTTTTT. The variable domain in full, with the rest retrieved from reference TRBV5-1 and TRBJ1-4, is KAGVTQTPRYLIKTRGQQVTLSCSPISGHRSVSWYQQTPGQGLQFLFEYFSETQRNKGNFPGRFSGRQFSNSRSEMNVSTLELGDSALYLCASSLWGAGEKLFFGSGTQLSVL.

The V and J genes are TRBV7-9 and TRBJ1-5; D is ambiguous. V lost 1 base to trimming and J lost 5 bases, with 3 bases between them. The CDR3 is made up of 12 amino acids. CDR1 is SEHNR and CDR2 is FQNEAQ in the germline V gene (reference sequence). This CDR3 reads CASSLEHQPQHF. The CDR3 DNA reads as TGTGCCAGCAGCTTAGAGCATCAGCCCCAGCATTTT.

Many counts were recorded for this clonotype. This chain connects TRBV7-2 to TRBJ1-6, with TRBD1 as a possible D gene (5 bases). Germline CDR1 SGHTA, CDR2 FQGNSA. The V end was cut by 6 bases, the J end by 5 bases, with 11 bases between. The CDR3 sequence is 14 residues long. This CDR3 is CASSTRAHNSPLHF. Here the CDR3 DNA reads TGTGCCAGCAGTACCAGGGCCCATAATTCACCCCTCCACTTT.

This chain uses TRBV10-2 with TRBJ2-5, with 8 bases identical to TRBD2. Germline-derived CDR1 and CDR2 are WSHSY and SAAADI. CDR3 length equals 17 residues. V trimming: 4 bases; J trimming: 5 bases; junction bases outside the gene matches: 15. The CDR3 nucleotides are TGCGCCAGCAGTGGAAAATCATCAGCGGGAGTAGGGGAGACCCAGTACTTC. It codes for CASSGKSSAGVGETQYF.

This clonotype has a count of ten or more. The chain couples TRBV10-3 to TRBJ2-7, with 12 bases fitting TRBD1. V lost 3 bases and J lost 6; bases outside the gene matches: 3. This CDR3 is built from 14 residues. The germline V gene encodes CDR1 ENHRY and CDR2 SYGVKD. CDR3 in amino acids: CAISDGTGGGEQYF. The CDR3 DNA sequence: TGTGCCATCAGTGATGGGACAGGGGGCGGCGAGCAGTACTTC.

Many counts were recorded for this clonotype. V is TRBV20-1 and J is TRBJ1-2, with D hard to call. In germline, CDR1 is DFQATT, CDR2 SNEGSKA (reference sequence). V lost 6 bases and J lost 0, with 8 bases in between. The CDR3 extends over 12 amino acids. The CDR3 bases are TGCAGTGCGTGGCGTTCTAACTATGGCTACACCTTC. Translating it yields CSAWRSNYGYTF.

This clonotype was found many times. The gene calls are TRBV4-1 and TRBJ2-7, with D unclear. The germline V and J ends were trimmed by 1 base and 7 bases, with 20 bases remaining between them. Per the germline V gene, CDR1 is MGHRA and CDR2 is YSYEKL. This CDR3 has 16 amino acids. CDR3 sequence (DNA): TGCGCCAGCAGCCAAGGTGAGATAGGCTACATGCGGGAGCAGTACTTC. It translates to CASSQGEIGYMREQYF.

V gene TRBV7-9 combines with J gene TRBJ1-3; D possibly corresponds to TRBD1 (6 bases). Germline loops: CDR1 SEHNR, CDR2 FQNEAQ (reference sequence). The CDR3 has 15 residues. The V end lost 5 bases, the J end lost 2 bases, and 13 bases lay between the germline ends. In nucleotides, the CDR3 is TGTGCCAGCAGCCTACAGGGTTTGGCTGGAAACACCATATATTTT. Its translation is CASSLQGLAGNTIYF.

The sample holds many counts of this clonotype. V usage is TRBV6-6 and J usage is TRBJ2-5, with D possibly TRBD2 on 6 matching bases. CDR1 is MNHNY and CDR2 is SVGAGI in the germline V gene (reference sequence). V lost 5 bases and J lost 2, with 9 bases in between. CDR3 length: 13 amino acids. The CDR3 spells CASSTREQETQYF. CDR3 nucleotides: TGTGCCAGCAGTACTCGGGAGCAAGAGACCCAGTACTTC.

This clonotype was observed many times. This clone may be a read error of a much larger clone one base away. The chain recombines TRBV7-2 with TRBJ2-1, with D perhaps matching TRBD2 (5 bases). The CDR3 has 14 residues. Germline V gene data show CDR1 as SGHTA and CDR2 as FQGNSA. CDR3 DNA sequence: TGTGCCAGCAGCTTAGGCGGACTCACCAATGGGCAGTTCTTC. Its translation: CASSLGGLTNGQFF.